These 24 T cell receptor beta chains originate from one sample sequenced in a study of control samples from healthy donors and cancer patients. Generated by immunoSEQ multiplex PCR, the TCRdb table keeps only in-frame clones and is missing some. The sample carries about 170,000 clones, about 86% recorded once. The sample consisted of blood. These receptors were collected from a woman aged 30 to 39 in good health.

CDR3 sequence: CASSPFPKGQGNSPLHF. The DNA for the CDR3 is TGTGCCAGCAGCCCATTCCCCAAGGGCCAGGGCAATTCACCCCTCCACTTT. V gene TRBV3-1 (or the pseudogene TRBV3-2) combines with J gene TRBJ1-6; tentative D call: TRBD1 (5 bases). V lost 4 bases and J 7 bases, leaving 20 bases between the germline ends. The CDR3 contains 17 residues. The germline gives CDR1 LGHDT, CDR2 YNNKEL (reference sequence).

This chain joins TRBV9 and TRBJ1-1; 7 positions match TRBD1. The CDR3 has 16 residues. Germline V lookup: CDR1 SGDLS, CDR2 YYNGEE. V trimming: 3 bases; J trimming: 1 base; junction bases outside the gene matches: 9. The CDR3 spells CASSANRDRGNTEAFF. The DNA of the CDR3 is TGTGCCAGCAGCGCTAACCGGGACAGAGGGAACACTGAAGCTTTCTTT.

J is TRBJ2-7 and V is TRBV7-8; D possibly corresponds to TRBD2 (5 bases). The germline gives CDR1 SGHVS, CDR2 FQNEAQ. This CDR3 is built from 12 residues. Deletions cut 5 bases from V and 6 bases from J, with 11 bases between. This CDR3 reads CASSLSRGEQYF. The CDR3 DNA reads as TGTGCCAGCAGCCTCTCTCGGGGCGAGCAGTACTTC.

The chain links TRBV2 to TRBJ1-1; possible D gene TRBD1, 6 bases. Trimming stripped 3 bases from V and 5 bases from J, with 13 bases between. This CDR3 comprises 14 residues. Per germline, CDR1 SNHLY and CDR2 FYNNEI. CDR3 coding DNA: TGTGCCAGCAGTGACGACAGGAGAGAAACTGAAGCTTTCTTT. Its protein is CASSDDRRETEAFF.

The V and J genes are TRBV7-8 and TRBJ2-1; D is ambiguous. The CDR3 is 12 amino acids. Germline CDR1 is SGHVS and CDR2 is FQNEAQ. The V gene lost 0 bases and the J gene lost 9 bases, with 6 bases spanning the gap. Written as DNA, the CDR3 is TGTGCCAGCAGCTTAGCAAGTGGTGAGCAGTTCTTC. Its translation: CASSLASGEQFF.

This clone was counted at least ten times. This sequence joins TRBV2 and TRBJ2-7; 12 bases match TRBD2. Trimming at V came to 4 bases and at J to 6 bases, leaving 7 bases not matched to a gene. The CDR3 loop spans 15 amino acids. Germline-derived CDR1 and CDR2 are SNHLY and FYNNEI. In nucleotides, the CDR3 is TGTGCCAGCAGTGGTAGACTAGCGGGAGTAGGCGAGCAGTACTTC. Amino acid sequence: CASSGRLAGVGEQYF. Full variable domain (outside the CDR3, taken from reference TRBV2 and TRBJ2-7): EPEVTQTPSHQVTQMGQEVILRCVPISNHLYFYWYRQILGQKVEFLVSFYNNEISEKSEIFDDQFSVERPDGSNFTLKIRSTKLEDSAMYFCASSGRLAGVGEQYFGPGTRLTVT.

CDR3 nucleotide sequence: TGCACCAGCAGCCAAGGAGCCTCGCGGGGCCTCTATGGCTACACCTTC. This gives the protein CTSSQGASRGLYGYTF. The gene calls are TRBV1 and TRBJ1-2. TRBV1 is tagged as a pseudogene. The CDR3 is made up of 16 amino acids.

The chain uses TRBV27 and TRBJ1-1; 7 bases agree with TRBD1. The CDR3 length is 14 residues. Germline-derived CDR1 and CDR2 are MNHEY and SMNVEV (reference sequence). With 6 bases clipped from V and 1 base from J, the junction kept 5 bases outside the gene matches. CDR3 DNA: TGTGCCAGCAGCCCGGACAGGCCGAACACTGAAGCTTTCTTT. The encoded protein is CASSPDRPNTEAFF.

The rearrangement joins TRBV24-1 to TRBJ1-5; D unclear. CDR1 is KGHDR, CDR2 SFDVKD, per germline. The CDR3 has 15 residues. V gave up 3 bases and J gave up 3 bases, with 11 bases separating them. The CDR3 protein is CATSDPSSNNQPQHF. The CDR3 nucleotides read TGTGCCACCAGTGATCCGTCGTCCAACAATCAGCCCCAGCATTTT.

This chain uses TRBV19 with TRBJ2-3; D is possibly TRBD1 (6 bases). Trimming shortened V by 3 bases and J by 2 bases, and 12 bases separated the two germline ends. Germline CDR1 reads LNHDA; CDR2 reads SQIVND (reference sequence). There are 15 residues in the CDR3. Here the CDR3 DNA reads TGTGCCAGTAGTATTACCAGGGGATACACAGATACGCAGTATTTT. Its protein product is CASSITRGYTDTQYF.

The chain recombines TRBV13 with TRBJ1-1; no clear D gene. Per germline, CDR1 PRHDT and CDR2 FYEKMQ (reference sequence). Trimming took 4 bases from V and 0 from J, leaving 12 bases between them. This CDR3 contains 15 residues. DNA of the CDR3: TGTGCCAGCAGCTCATACGACCGGATGAACACTGAAGCTTTCTTT. This sequence encodes CASSSYDRMNTEAFF.

V and J are TRBV2 and TRBJ2-4; perhaps TRBD1 as D (6 bases). Germline V gene sequence: CDR1 SNHLY, CDR2 FYNNEI. The CDR3 runs 14 residues. The V gene lost 6 bases and the J gene lost 5 bases, with 14 bases spanning the gap. DNA for the CDR3: TGTGCCAGCAGGAGAGACAGGACGGAAAACATTCAGTACTTC. This sequence encodes CASRRDRTENIQYF.

The chain employs TRBV7-2 and TRBJ1-1, with D possibly matching TRBD1 (6 bases). The germline V and J ends were trimmed by 5 bases and 3 bases, with 13 bases remaining between them. CDR3 length: 14 amino acids. In germline, CDR1 is SGHTA, CDR2 FQGNSA. The CDR3 DNA reads TGTGCCAGCAGCCTACCCGGGGGGCACACTGAAGCTTTCTTT. It yields the protein CASSLPGGHTEAFF.

The chain carries TRBV2 and TRBJ2-7; TRBD1 is a possible D gene (7 bases). V was trimmed by 2 bases and J by 3 bases, leaving 14 bases between them. The CDR3 is made up of 15 amino acids. Looked up from germline, CDR1 is SNHLY and CDR2 is FYNNEI. The CDR3 DNA follows: TGTGCCAGCAGTGAACGGTGGCAGGGGGGCTACGAGCAGTACTTC. Encoded protein: CASSERWQGGYEQYF.

This clone was seen a few times. The chain joins TRBV27 to TRBJ1-5, with a tentative D call TRBD1 (5 bases). The CDR3 covers 14 residues. CDR1 MNHEY and CDR2 SMNVEV come from the germline V gene (reference sequence). Between the trimmed V and J ends, which lost 2 bases and 3 bases, there was a span of 8 bases. The CDR3, as DNA: TGTGCCAGCAGTTTACGGGGGTACAATCAGCCCCAGCATTTT. Amino acid sequence: CASSLRGYNQPQHF.

The V and J genes are TRBV28 and TRBJ2-1; possibly TRBD1 or TRBD2 for D (6 bases each). Per the germline V gene, CDR1 is MDHEN and CDR2 is SYDVKM. Trimming removed 3 bases at V and 7 bases at J, with 13 bases between. The CDR3 runs to 14 residues. CDR3 in DNA: TGTGCCAGCAGTTTGTCGGGGGCGGGTAATGAGCAGTTCTTC. It specifies CASSLSGAGNEQFF.

This clone appeared once. The V call is TRBV9, the J call TRBJ2-1, with 9 nucleotides matching TRBD2. There are 12 residues in the CDR3. V lost 3 bases and J lost 9; bases outside the gene matches: 1. Germline assignment: CDR1 SGDLS and CDR2 YYNGEE. CDR3 coding DNA: TGTGCCAGCAGCGGGACTAGCGTTGAGCAGTTCTTC. As protein: CASSGTSVEQFF.

V gene TRBV20-1 combines with J gene TRBJ2-7, with 15 nucleotides matching TRBD2. CDR1 is DFQATT and CDR2 is SNEGSKA in the germline V gene (reference sequence). CDR3 length: 18 residues. J gave up 2 bases and V 3 bases, and 11 bases lay outside the gene matches. The CDR3 here is CSASAPWTSGGAPYEQYF. The CDR3 DNA reads as TGCAGTGCTAGTGCTCCCTGGACTAGCGGGGGGGCCCCCTACGAGCAGTACTTC.

This chain links TRBV15 with TRBJ2-5, with TRBD2 identical over 9 bases. This CDR3 contains 16 residues. Losses at the gene ends were 4 bases for V and 2 bases for J; bases not matched to a gene: 8. Per the germline V gene, CDR1 is LNHNV and CDR2 is YYDKDF (reference sequence). CDR3 sequence (DNA): TGTGCCACCAGCATGCCGGGCCTAGCGGGGCAAGAGACCCAGTACTTC. Protein sequence: CATSMPGLAGQETQYF.

The chain has TRBV29-1 and TRBJ2-5; D tentatively fits TRBD1 or TRBD2 (5 bases each). The V gene's germline CDR1 is SQVTM and CDR2 ANQGSEA. V shed 3 bases and J shed 4 bases, with 18 bases lying between them. The CDR3 sequence is 15 residues long. CDR3 sequence reads: CSVEGDGTWGETQYF. In nucleotides, the CDR3 is TGCAGCGTTGAGGGGGACGGTACGTGGGGAGAGACCCAGTACTTC.

V usage is TRBV27 and J usage is TRBJ1-1; TRBD1 is a possible D gene (6 bases). The CDR3 is made up of 16 amino acids. Germline V gene lookup returns CDR1 MNHEY and CDR2 SMNVEV (reference sequence). The germline V and J ends were trimmed by 3 bases and 4 bases, with 18 bases remaining between them. This CDR3 is CASSFRGGLGSTEAFF. The CDR3 DNA follows: TGTGCCAGCAGTTTTCGGGGGGGGCTAGGTAGCACTGAAGCTTTCTTT.

The chain carries TRBV9 and TRBJ1-2; D not certain. This CDR3 has 13 amino acids. With 2 bases removed from V and 5 bases from J, the gap between germline ends came to 10 bases. CDR1 is SGDLS and CDR2 is YYNGEE in the germline V gene. The CDR3 loop reads CASSVPGQYGYTF. The CDR3 DNA sequence: TGTGCCAGCAGCGTTCCCGGGCAATATGGCTACACCTTC.

V and J are TRBV5-1 and TRBJ2-3; D uncertain. The CDR3 is made up of 15 amino acids. Germline V gene data show CDR1 as SGHRS and CDR2 as YFSETQ. The ends were cut back, 0 bases at V and 0 bases at J, with 8 bases in the middle. For the CDR3, the DNA is TGCGCCAGCAGCTTGGTCCAGAGTAGCACAGATACGCAGTATTTT. Translating gives CASSLVQSSTDTQYF.

This clone was observed a few times. The rearrangement links TRBV16 to TRBJ1-1, with a weak D call TRBD1 (5 bases). This CDR3 spans 13 amino acids. Germline V gene lookup returns CDR1 KGHSY and CDR2 FQNENV. V was pared by 1 base and J by 4 bases, with 7 bases between. CDR3 amino acids: CASSQFQGTEAFF. CDR3 nucleotide sequence: TGTGCCAGCAGCCAATTTCAGGGCACTGAAGCTTTCTTT.